This TCR beta chain was obtained from a study of memory CD4+ T cells and cytomegalovirus serostatus. Germline loops: CDR1 SGHRS, CDR2 YFSETQ. V lost 1 base and J 1 base, leaving 15 bases between the germline ends. This CDR3 has 16 residues. Single viable CD3+CD4+CD8-CD45RO+ cells were sorted as the memory CD4+ T cells. This clone has just a few counts. The method was immunoSEQ multiplex PCR; TCRdb's version includes in-frame clones alone and lacks a portion of them. This sample has about 40,000 clones, with 65% to 80% found just once. The genes are TRBV5-1 and TRBJ2-7; D is possibly TRBD1 (5 bases). The source is an adult in good health and CMV-seronegative. Source material: memory CD4+ T cells from blood. The CDR3 DNA sequence: TGCGCCAGCAGCTTGAGAAATGACGCAGGGTCCTACGAGCAGTACTTC. The encoded protein is CASSLRNDAGSYEQYF.